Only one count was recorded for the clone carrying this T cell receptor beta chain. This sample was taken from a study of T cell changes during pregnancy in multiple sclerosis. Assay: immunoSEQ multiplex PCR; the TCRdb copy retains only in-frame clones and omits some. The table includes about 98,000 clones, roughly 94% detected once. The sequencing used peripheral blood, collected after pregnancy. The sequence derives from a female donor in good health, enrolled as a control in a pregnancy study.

CDR3 nucleotides: TGTGCCAGCAGTCCTGGGGGGATGTGGGGCTACACCTTC. It yields the protein CASSPGGMWGYTF. J is TRBJ1-2 and V is TRBV6-5; weak D call: TRBD1 (5 bases). Trimming removed 5 bases at V and 8 bases at J, with 15 bases between. This CDR3 contains 13 residues. The V gene's germline CDR1 is MNHEY and CDR2 SVGAGI.